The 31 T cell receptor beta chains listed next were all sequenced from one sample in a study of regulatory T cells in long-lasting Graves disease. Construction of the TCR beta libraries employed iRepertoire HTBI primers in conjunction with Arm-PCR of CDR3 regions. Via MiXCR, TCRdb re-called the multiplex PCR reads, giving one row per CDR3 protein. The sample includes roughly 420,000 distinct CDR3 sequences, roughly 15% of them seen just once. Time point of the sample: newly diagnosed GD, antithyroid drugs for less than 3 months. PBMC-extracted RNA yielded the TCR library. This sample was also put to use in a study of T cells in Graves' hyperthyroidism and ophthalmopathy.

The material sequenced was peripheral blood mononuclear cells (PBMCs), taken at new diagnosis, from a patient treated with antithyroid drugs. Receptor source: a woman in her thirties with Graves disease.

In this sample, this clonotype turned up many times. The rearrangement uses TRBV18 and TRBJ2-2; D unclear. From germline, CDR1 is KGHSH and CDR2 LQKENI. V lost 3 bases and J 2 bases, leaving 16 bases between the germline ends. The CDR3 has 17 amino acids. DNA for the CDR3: TGTGCCAGCTCACCTCGCCCAACAATTGGAAACACCGGGGAGCTGTTTTTT. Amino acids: CASSPRPTIGNTGELFF. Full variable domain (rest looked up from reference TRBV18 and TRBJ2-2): NAGVMQNPRHLVRRRGQEARLRCSPMKGHSHVYWYRQLPEEGLKFMVYLQKENIIDESGMPKERFSAEFPKEGPSILRIQQVVRGDSAAYFCASSPRPTIGNTGELFFGEGSRLTVL.

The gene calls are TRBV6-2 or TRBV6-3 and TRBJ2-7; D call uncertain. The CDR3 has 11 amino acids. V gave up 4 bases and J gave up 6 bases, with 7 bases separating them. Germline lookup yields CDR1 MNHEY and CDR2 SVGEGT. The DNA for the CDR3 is TGTGCCAGCAGTTCCTTAGTCGAGCAGTACTTC. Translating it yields CASSSLVEQYF.

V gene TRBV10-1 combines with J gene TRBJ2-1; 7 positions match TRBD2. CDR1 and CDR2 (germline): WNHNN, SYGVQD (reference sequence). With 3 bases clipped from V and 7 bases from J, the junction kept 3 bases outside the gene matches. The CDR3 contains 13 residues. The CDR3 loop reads CASSEGGSNEQFF. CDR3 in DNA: TGCGCCAGCAGTGAAGGCGGGAGTAATGAGCAGTTCTTC.

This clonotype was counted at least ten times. CDR3 in amino acids: CASSLEGVRGNEQFF. CDR3 in DNA: TGTGCCAGCAGCTTAGAGGGTGTCAGGGGAAATGAGCAGTTCTTC. This chain uses TRBV7-2 with TRBJ2-1, with D maybe TRBD1 (6 bases). Trimming pared 1 base from V and 7 bases from J, leaving 14 bases between. Germline values: CDR1 SGHTA, CDR2 FQGNSA. The CDR3 totals 15 residues.

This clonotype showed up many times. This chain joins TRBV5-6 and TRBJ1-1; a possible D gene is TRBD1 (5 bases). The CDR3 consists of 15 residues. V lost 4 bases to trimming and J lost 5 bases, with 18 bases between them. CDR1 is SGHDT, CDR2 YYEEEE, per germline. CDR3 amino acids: CASSPDRAGRTEAFF. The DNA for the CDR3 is TGTGCCAGCAGCCCGGATCGGGCAGGGAGGACTGAAGCTTTCTTT.

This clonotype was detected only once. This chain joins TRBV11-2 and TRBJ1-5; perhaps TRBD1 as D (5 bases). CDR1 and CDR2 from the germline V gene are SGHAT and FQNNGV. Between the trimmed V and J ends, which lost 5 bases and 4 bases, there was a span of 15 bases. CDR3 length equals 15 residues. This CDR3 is CASSPQVGRNQPQHF. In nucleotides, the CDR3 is TGTGCCAGCAGCCCGCAGGTGGGGCGGAATCAGCCCCAGCATTTT.

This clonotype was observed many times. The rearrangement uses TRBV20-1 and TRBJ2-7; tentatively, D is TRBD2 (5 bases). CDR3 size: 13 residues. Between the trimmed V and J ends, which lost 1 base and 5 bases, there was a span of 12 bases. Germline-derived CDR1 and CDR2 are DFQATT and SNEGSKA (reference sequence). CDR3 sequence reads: CSARAKSGDEQYF. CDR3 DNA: TGCAGTGCTAGAGCGAAAAGCGGAGACGAGCAGTACTTC.

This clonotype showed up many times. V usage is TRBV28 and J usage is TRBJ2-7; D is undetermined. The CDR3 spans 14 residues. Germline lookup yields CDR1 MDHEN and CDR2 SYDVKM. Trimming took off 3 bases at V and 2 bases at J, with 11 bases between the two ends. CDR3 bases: TGTGCCAGCAGTTTGCTTAGTGTTACCTACGAGCAGTACTTC. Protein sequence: CASSLLSVTYEQYF.

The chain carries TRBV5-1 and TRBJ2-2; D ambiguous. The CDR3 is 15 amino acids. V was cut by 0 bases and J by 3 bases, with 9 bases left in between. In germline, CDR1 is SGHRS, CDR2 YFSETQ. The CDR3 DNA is TGCGCCAGCAGCTTGGGAGGAATCCACACCGGGGAGCTGTTTTTT. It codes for CASSLGGIHTGELFF.

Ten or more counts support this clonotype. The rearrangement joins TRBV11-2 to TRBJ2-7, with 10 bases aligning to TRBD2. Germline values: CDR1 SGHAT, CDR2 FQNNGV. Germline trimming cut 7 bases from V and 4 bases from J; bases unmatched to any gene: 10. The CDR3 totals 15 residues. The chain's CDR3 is CASKGPGTSEYEQYF. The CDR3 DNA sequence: TGTGCCAGCAAGGGTCCCGGGACTAGCGAATACGAGCAGTACTTC.

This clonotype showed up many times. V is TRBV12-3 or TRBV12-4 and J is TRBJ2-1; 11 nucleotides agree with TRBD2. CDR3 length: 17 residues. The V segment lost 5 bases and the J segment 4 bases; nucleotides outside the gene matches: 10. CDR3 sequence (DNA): TGTGCCAGCAGTCTAGGGACTAGCGGCAATACTTACAATGAGCAGTTCTTC. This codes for CASSLGTSGNTYNEQFF.

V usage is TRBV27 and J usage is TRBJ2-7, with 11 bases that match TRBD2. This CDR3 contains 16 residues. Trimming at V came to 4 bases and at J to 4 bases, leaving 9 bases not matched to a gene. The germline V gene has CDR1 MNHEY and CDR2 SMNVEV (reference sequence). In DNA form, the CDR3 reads TGTGCCAGCAGTTATAGCGGGAGGGGCCCCATTTACGAGCAGTACTTC. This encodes CASSYSGRGPIYEQYF.

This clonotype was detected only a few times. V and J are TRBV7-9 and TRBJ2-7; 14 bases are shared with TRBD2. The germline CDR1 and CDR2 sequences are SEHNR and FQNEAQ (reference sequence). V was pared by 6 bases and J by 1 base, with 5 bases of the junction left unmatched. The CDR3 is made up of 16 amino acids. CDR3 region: CASRPGLAGDSYEQYF. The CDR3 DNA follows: TGTGCCAGCAGACCGGGACTAGCGGGAGATTCCTACGAGCAGTACTTC.

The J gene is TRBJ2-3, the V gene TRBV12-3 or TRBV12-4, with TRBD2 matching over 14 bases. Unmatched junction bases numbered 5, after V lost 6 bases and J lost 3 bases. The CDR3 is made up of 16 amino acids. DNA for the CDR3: TGTGCCAGCAGCCCGGGACTAGCGGGAGTTACAGATACGCAGTATTTT. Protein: CASSPGLAGVTDTQYF.

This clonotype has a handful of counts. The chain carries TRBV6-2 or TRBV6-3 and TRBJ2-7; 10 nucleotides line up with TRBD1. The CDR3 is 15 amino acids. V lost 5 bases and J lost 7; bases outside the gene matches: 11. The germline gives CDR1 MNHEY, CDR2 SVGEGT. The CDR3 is CASSMDRDRGREQYF. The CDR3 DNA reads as TGTGCCAGCAGTATGGACCGGGACAGGGGTCGGGAGCAGTACTTC.

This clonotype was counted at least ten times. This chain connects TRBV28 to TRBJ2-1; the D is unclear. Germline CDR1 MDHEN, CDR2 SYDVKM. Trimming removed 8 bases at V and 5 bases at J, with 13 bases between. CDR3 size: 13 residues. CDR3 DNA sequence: TGTGCCAGCCGCCGGACCATGGACAATGAGCAGTTCTTC. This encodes CASRRTMDNEQFF.

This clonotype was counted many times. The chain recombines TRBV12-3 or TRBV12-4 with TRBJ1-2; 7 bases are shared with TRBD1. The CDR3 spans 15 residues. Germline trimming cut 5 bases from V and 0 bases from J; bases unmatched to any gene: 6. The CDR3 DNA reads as TGTGCCAGCAGTCAGACGACAGGGACTAACTATGGCTACACCTTC. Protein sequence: CASSQTTGTNYGYTF.

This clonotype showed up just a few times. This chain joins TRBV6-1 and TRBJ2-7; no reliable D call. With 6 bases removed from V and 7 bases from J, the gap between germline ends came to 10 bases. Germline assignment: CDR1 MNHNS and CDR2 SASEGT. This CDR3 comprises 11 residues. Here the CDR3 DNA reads TGTGCCAGCAGCCTTTCGGAAGAGCAGTACTTC. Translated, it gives CASSLSEEQYF.

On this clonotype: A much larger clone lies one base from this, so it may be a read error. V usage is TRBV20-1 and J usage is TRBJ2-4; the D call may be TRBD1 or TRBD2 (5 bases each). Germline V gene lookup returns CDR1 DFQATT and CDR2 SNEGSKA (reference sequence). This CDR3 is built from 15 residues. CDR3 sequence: CSARSGDGAKNIQCF. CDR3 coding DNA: TGCAGTGCTAGATCGGGCGACGGGGCCAAAAACATTCAGTGCTTC.

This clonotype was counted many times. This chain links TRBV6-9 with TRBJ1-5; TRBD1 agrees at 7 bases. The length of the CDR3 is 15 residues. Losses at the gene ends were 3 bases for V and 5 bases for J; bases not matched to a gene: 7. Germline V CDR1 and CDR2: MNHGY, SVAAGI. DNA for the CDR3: TGTGCCAGCAGTTACCTCGACAGGGTGGATCAGCCCCAGCATTTT. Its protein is CASSYLDRVDQPQHF.

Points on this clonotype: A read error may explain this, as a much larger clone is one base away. The CDR3 here is CASSSGPGRNPYNEQFF. The CDR3 nucleotides are TGTGCCAGCAGCTCGGGTCCCGGGAGAAACCCCTACAATGAGCAGTTCTTC. V usage is TRBV5-1 and J usage is TRBJ2-1, with a possible D match to TRBD2 (6 bases). Germline V gene data show CDR1 as SGHRS and CDR2 as YFSETQ. This CDR3 is built from 17 residues. The full variable domain, rest sourced from reference TRBV5-1 and TRBJ2-1, is KAGVTQTPRYLIKTRGQQVTLSCSPISGHRSVSWYQQTPGQGLQFLFEYFSETQRNKGNFPGRFSGRQFSNSRSEMNVSTLELGDSALYLCASSSGPGRNPYNEQFFGPGTRLTVL.

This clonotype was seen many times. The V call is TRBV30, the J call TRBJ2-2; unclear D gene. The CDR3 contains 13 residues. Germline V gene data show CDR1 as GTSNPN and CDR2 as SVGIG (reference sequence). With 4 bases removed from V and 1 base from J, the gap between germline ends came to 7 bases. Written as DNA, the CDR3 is TGTGCCTGGAATGGGGTGAACACCGGGGAGCTGTTTTTT. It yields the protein CAWNGVNTGELFF.

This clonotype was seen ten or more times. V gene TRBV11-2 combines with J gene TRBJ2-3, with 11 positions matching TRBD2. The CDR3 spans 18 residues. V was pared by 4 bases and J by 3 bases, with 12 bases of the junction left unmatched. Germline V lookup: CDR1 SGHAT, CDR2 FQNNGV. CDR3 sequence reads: CASSSGNLAGGMTDTQYF. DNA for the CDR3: TGTGCCAGCAGCTCCGGCAACTTAGCGGGAGGGATGACAGATACGCAGTATTTT.

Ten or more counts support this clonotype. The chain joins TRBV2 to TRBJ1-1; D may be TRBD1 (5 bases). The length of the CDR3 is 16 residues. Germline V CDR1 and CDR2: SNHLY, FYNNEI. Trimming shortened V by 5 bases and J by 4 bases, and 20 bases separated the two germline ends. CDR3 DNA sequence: TGTGCCAGCAGTAAAATGGGGGGGGGAATGGGCACTGAAGCTTTCTTT. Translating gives CASSKMGGGMGTEAFF.

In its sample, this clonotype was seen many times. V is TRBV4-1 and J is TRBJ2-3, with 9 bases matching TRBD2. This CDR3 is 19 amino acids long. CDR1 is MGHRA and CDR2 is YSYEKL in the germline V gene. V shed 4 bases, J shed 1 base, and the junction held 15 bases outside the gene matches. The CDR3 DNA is TGCGCCAGCAGCCGCACCGGGGGCGGGAGGGCCTTACGCACAGATACGCAGTATTTT. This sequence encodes CASSRTGGGRALRTDTQYF.

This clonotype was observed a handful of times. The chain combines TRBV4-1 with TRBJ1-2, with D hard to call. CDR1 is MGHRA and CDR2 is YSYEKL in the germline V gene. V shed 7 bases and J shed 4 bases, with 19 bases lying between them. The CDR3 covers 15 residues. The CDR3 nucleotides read TGCGCCAGCACCTGGTCTAAGGGAGGAGGCTATGGCTACACCTTC. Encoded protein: CASTWSKGGGYGYTF.

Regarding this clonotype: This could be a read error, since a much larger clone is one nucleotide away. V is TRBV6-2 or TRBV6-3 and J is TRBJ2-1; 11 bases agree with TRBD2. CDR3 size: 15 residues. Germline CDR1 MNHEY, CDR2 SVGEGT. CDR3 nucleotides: TGTGCCAGCCGTAGACTAGCGGGGCGATACAGTGAGCAGTTCTTC. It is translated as CASRRLAGRYSEQFF.

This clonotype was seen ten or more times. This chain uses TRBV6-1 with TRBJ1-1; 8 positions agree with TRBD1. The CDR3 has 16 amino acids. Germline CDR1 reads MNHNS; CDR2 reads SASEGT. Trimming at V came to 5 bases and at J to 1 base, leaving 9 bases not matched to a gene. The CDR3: CASSHRDRRGNTEAFF. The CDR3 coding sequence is TGTGCCAGCAGTCACCGGGACAGGAGGGGGAACACTGAAGCTTTCTTT.

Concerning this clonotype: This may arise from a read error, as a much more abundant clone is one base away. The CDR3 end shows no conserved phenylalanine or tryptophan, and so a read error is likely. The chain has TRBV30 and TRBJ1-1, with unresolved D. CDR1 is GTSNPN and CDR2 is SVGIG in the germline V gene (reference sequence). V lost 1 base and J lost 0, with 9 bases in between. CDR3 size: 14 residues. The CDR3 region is CAWSELGLNTEAFL. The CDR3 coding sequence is TGTGCCTGGAGTGAGCTGGGGTTGAACACTGAAGCTTTCCTT.

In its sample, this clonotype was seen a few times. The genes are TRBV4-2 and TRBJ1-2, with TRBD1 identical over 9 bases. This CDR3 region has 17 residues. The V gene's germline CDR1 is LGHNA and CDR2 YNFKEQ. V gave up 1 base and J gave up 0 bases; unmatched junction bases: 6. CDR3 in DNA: TGTGCCAGCAGCCAAGTGGGGGACAGGGCAGCTAACTATGGCTACACCTTC. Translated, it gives CASSQVGDRAANYGYTF.

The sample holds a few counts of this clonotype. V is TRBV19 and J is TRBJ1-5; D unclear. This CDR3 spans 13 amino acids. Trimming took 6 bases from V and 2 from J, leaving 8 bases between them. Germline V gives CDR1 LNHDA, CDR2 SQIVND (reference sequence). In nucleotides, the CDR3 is TGTGCCAGTAGGTGGTCGGGCAATCAGCCCCAGCATTTT. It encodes CASRWSGNQPQHF.